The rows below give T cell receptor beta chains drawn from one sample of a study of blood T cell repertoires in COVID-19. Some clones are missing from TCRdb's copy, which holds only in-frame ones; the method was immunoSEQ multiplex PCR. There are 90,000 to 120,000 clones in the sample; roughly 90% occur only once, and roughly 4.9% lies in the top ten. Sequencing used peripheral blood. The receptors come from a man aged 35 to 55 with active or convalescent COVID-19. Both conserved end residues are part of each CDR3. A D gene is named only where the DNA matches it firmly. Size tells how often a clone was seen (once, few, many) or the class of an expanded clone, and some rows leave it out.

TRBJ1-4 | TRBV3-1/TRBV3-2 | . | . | TGTGCCAGCAGCCCGGGGACTAATGAAAAACTGTTTTTT | CASSPGTNEKLFF
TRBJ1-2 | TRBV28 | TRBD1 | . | TGTGCCAGCATGGGACAGCAACACTATGGCTACACCTTC | CASMGQQHYGYTF
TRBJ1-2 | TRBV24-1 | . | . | TGTGCCACCAGTGGAGAACGGGGGAATGGCTACACCTTC | CATSGERGNGYTF
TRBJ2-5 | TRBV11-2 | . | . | TGTGCCAGCAGCCCCGGCGGGCCCTGGGAGACCCAGTACTTC | CASSPGGPWETQYF
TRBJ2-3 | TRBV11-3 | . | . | TGTGCCAGCAGCTTAGAGCGGGCCACAGATACGCAGTATTTT | CASSLERATDTQYF
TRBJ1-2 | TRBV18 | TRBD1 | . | TGTGCCAGCTCACCCGCCTCGGACAGGGTATCGGGGGGCTACACCTTC | CASSPASDRVSGGYTF
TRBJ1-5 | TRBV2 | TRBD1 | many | TGTGCCAGCAGCCCGGGACAGGGGGCTCAGCCCCAGCATTTT | CASSPGQGAQPQHF
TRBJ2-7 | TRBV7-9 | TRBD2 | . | TGTGCCAGCAGCTTAACGGGGGGGTACGAGCAGTACTTC | CASSLTGGYEQYF
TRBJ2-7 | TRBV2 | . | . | TGTGCCAGCAGCCCCCTGACTAGCTCCTACGAGCAGTACTTC | CASSPLTSSYEQYF
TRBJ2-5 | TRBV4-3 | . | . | TGCGCCAGCAGCCAAGATAGGGCCGGGCGGGGAGGAGAGACCCAGTACTTC | CASSQDRAGRGGETQYF
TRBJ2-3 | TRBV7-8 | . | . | TGTGCCAGCAGCCCCCTGTCAGATACGCAGTATTTT | CASSPLSDTQYF
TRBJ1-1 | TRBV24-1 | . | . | TGTGCCACCAGGAACAGGGAAAACACTGAAGCTTTCTTT | CATRNRENTEAFF
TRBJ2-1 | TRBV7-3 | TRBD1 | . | TGTGCCAGCAGCCGTAGAGGAGGGACAGGGGACAATGAGCAGTTCTTC | CASSRRGGTGDNEQFF
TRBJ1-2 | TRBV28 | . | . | TGTGCCAGCAGTTTGGGAGGGGGCTATGGCTACACCTTC | CASSLGGGYGYTF
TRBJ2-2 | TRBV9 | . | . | TGTGCCAGCAGCGTCGGGGAGGCCGGGGAGCTGTTTTTT | CASSVGEAGELFF
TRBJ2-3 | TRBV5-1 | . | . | TGCGCCAGCAGCTTGCAGGGGCCCCTCACAGATACGCAGTATTTT | CASSLQGPLTDTQYF
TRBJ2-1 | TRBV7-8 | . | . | TGTGCCAGCAGCTTTGGACTTTACAATGAGCAGTTCTTC | CASSFGLYNEQFF
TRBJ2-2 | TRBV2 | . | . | TGTGCCAGCAGGAGCCTAGCTATAGCCGGGGAGCTGTTTTTT | CASRSLAIAGELFF
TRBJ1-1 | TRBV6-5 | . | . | TGTGCCAGCAGTTCGGCAGGGTGGAACACTGAAGCTTTCTTT | CASSSAGWNTEAFF
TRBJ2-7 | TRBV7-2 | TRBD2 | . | TGTGCCAGCAGCTTAGCGCGGGGTAGCGGGGATTACGAGCAGTACTTC | CASSLARGSGDYEQYF
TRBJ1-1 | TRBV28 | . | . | TGTGCCAGCAGTTCCCCTGTTGGAGGTCGATACACTGAAGCTTTCTTT | CASSSPVGGRYTEAFF
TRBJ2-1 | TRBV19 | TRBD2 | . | TGTGCCAGTAGCTCGATCGAGACAGGGGGACTAGCGGGCTTATGGGGCTCCTACAATGAGCAGTTCTTC | CASSSIETGGLAGLWGSYNEQFF
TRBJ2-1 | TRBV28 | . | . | TGTGCCAGCAGTCCAAGCTCCCAGGCCAATGAGCAGTTCTTC | CASSPSSQANEQFF
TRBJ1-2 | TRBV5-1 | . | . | TGCGCCAGCAGCCCCACAGCTAACTATGGCTACACCTTC | CASSPTANYGYTF
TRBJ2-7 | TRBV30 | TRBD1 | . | TGTGCCTGGAGTGTACAGGGGGGCTACGAGCAGTACTTC | CAWSVQGGYEQYF
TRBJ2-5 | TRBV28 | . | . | TGTGCCAGCAGTACCTTTACAACCCACTCGGTCAGGAGGTCTTCACAAGAGACCCAGTACTTC | CASSTFTTHSVRRSSQETQYF
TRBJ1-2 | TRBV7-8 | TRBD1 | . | TGTGCCAGCAGCTTAGCGTTGGGCAGGGGGCAAGGCTACACCTTC | CASSLALGRGQGYTF
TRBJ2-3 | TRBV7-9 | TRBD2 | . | TGTGCCAGCAGCTTAGGGGCTAGCGGGGGCACAGATACGCAGTATTTT | CASSLGASGGTDTQYF
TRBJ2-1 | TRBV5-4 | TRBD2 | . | TGTGCCAGCAGCTTGTTTCAAGCGGGAGAGGATGAGCAGTTCTTC | CASSLFQAGEDEQFF